This TCR beta chain originates from a study of cytomegalovirus exposure and HLA in healthy donors. Overall study results and limits: Some TCR beta chains (164 of them) were listed as cytomegalovirus-associated. In vitro data verified a few CMV-associated chains as specific for CMV antigens. In a later analysis, TCR beta V- and J-gene trimming was associated with a missense DCLRE1C variant.

Healthy bone marrow donors made up the donors. The V end lost 1 base, the J end lost 3 bases, and 12 bases lay between the germline ends. Looked up from germline, CDR1 is SEHNR and CDR2 is FQNEAQ (reference sequence). The CDR3 spans 15 residues. This clone came up a few times. Its antigen is currently unknown. Researchers ran the PCR with 60 Vbeta and 13 Jbeta primers. Assay used: immunoSEQ multiplex PCR; TCRdb lists only in-frame clones, some missing. The sample comprises roughly 200,000 clones, roughly 13% of which are singletons, and approximately 8.3% rests with the top ten. This sequence joins TRBV7-9 and TRBJ2-5, with D hard to call. The TCR sequence derives from a man aged 45-65 years in good health and CMV-seropositive. Material: PBMCs. CDR3 amino acids: CASSLGQVFEETQYF. The CDR3 coding sequence is TGTGCCAGCAGCTTAGGGCAGGTCTTCGAAGAGACCCAGTACTTC.